This entry lists 15 T cell receptor beta chains sequenced from one sample in a study of molecular identifiers for immune sequencing clone quantification. In TCRdb, the PCR reads were re-called with MiXCR into one record per CDR3 protein. The profile shows about 640,000 distinct CDR3 sequences, about 20% of them singletons. The sequenced sample consisted of naive CD8+ T cells from blood, with Jurkat cell RNA spiked in. Subset denoted: FACS-sorted CD8+CD4-CCR7+CD45RA+ naive T cells. The receptors were gathered from a human donor in good health. Some libraries in this study had Jurkat cell RNA spiked in.

This clonotype was counted ten times or more. The chain has TRBV7-9 and TRBJ1-1; D gene ambiguous. CDR3 size: 14 residues. V lost 4 bases and J 2 bases, leaving 11 bases between the germline ends. Germline lookup yields CDR1 SEHNR and CDR2 FQNEAQ (reference sequence). The CDR3 DNA follows: TGTGCCAGCAGCTCCACAAACTATAACACTGAAGCTTTCTTT. This translates into CASSSTNYNTEAFF.

Many counts were recorded for this clonotype. V usage is TRBV12-3 or TRBV12-4 and J usage is TRBJ2-4, with D tentatively TRBD1 (5 bases). V shed 2 bases and J shed 0 bases, with 11 bases lying between them. The CDR3 loop spans 16 amino acids. The CDR3 loop is CASSLTTELAKNIQYF. The CDR3 DNA reads as TGTGCCAGCAGTTTAACGACAGAACTAGCCAAAAACATTCAGTACTTC.

Concerning this clonotype: One base away lies a much larger clone, so this may be a sequencing read error. The CDR3 nucleotides read TGTGCCAGCAGGCCGGTCGGGGGGCATGGCACTGAAGCTTTCTTT. Its translation is CASRPVGGHGTEAFF. The chain employs TRBV12-3 or TRBV12-4 and TRBJ1-1, with D possibly TRBD1 on 6 matching bases. V was shortened by 6 bases and J by 4 bases, with 18 bases between the two germline ends. There are 15 residues in the CDR3.

This clonotype appeared many times. The genes are TRBV5-5 and TRBJ2-3, with D possibly being TRBD2 (5 bases). Deletions cut 7 bases from V and 5 bases from J, with 8 bases between. This CDR3 has 11 residues. Germline CDR1 reads SGHKS; CDR2 reads YYEKEE (reference sequence). CDR3 amino acids: CASLRGDTQYF. In DNA, the CDR3 is TGTGCCAGCCTCCGGGGAGATACGCAGTATTTT.

This clonotype appeared a single time. One base away lies a much larger clone, so this may be a sequencing read error. The gene calls are TRBV4-2 and TRBJ2-2; TRBD2 is a possible D gene (5 bases). The length of the CDR3 is 12 residues. Germline V gene sequence: CDR1 LGHNA, CDR2 YNFKEQ. CDR3 sequence reads: CASSQDYGELLF. In DNA form, the CDR3 reads TGTGCCAGCAGCCAAGATTACGGGGAGCTGCTTTTT.

A word on this clonotype: Since a much larger clone is just one base distant, this may be a read error. This rearrangement joins TRBV20-1 to TRBJ2-7; D could derive from TRBD1 or TRBD2 (5 bases each). Trimming removed 1 base from V and 6 bases from J, with 19 bases in between. CDR3 size: 15 residues. CDR1 and CDR2 from the germline V gene are DFQATT and SNEGSKA (reference sequence). CDR3 coding DNA: TGCAGTGCTAGAGGAGTCGGGGCAGTGAAGGTCGAGCAGTACTTC. Protein product: CSARGVGAVKVEQYF.

The table lists this clonotype with many counts. The chain links TRBV30 to TRBJ2-2, with D perhaps matching TRBD1 (6 bases). V was cut by 2 bases and J by 6 bases, with 13 bases left in between. This CDR3 contains 14 residues. In germline, CDR1 is GTSNPN, CDR2 SVGIG (reference sequence). CDR3 region: CAWSTTTGAGELFF. The CDR3 DNA reads TGTGCCTGGAGTACGACGACAGGTGCCGGGGAGCTGTTTTTT.

A word on this clonotype: A much larger clone lies a single base off, so this may be a read error. The rearrangement joins TRBV7-9 to TRBJ1-5; D not resolved. The length of the CDR3 is 14 residues. Germline values: CDR1 SEHNR, CDR2 FQNEAQ (reference sequence). The CDR3, as DNA: TGTACCAGCAGCCCGACTGGTGGCGGGCAGCCCCAGCATTTT. Its translation is CTSSPTGGGQPQHF. Using reference TRBV7-9 and TRBJ1-5 for the parts outside the CDR3, the full variable domain is DTGVSQNPRHKITKRGQNVTFRCDPISEHNRLYWYRQTLGQGPEFLTYFQNEAQLEKSRLLSDRFSAERPKGSFSTLEIQRTEQGDSAMYLCTSSPTGGGQPQHFGDGTRLSIL.

This clonotype was counted ten times or more. The genes are TRBV14 and TRBJ2-5, with 13 bases fitting TRBD2. V was clipped by 2 bases and J by 5 bases; unmatched bases: 5. CDR1 and CDR2 from the germline V gene are SGHDN and FVKESK. The CDR3 length is 16 residues. The CDR3 nucleotides are TGTGCCAGCAGCCAAACTCCGGGACTAGCGGGGGAGACCCAGTACTTC. Translating it yields CASSQTPGLAGETQYF.

Comments on this clonotype: A read error may be the cause here, since a much bigger clone is one base away. J is TRBJ1-3 and V is TRBV28; D might be TRBD1 (6 bases). Germline-derived CDR1 and CDR2 are MDHEN and SYDVKM. This CDR3 region has 18 residues. This CDR3 is CVSSLYLLTGSSGNTIYF. The CDR3 DNA reads TGTGTCAGCAGTTTATACCTTTTGACAGGCTCCTCTGGAAACACCATATATTTT. Variable domain in full (rest from reference TRBV28 and TRBJ1-3): DVKVTQSSRYLVKRTGEKVFLECVQDMDHENMFWYRQDPGLGLRLIYFSYDVKMKEKGDIPEGYSVSREKKERFSLILESASTNQTSMYLCVSSLYLLTGSSGNTIYFGEGSWLTVV.

This clonotype came up many times. This chain links TRBV19 with TRBJ2-2, with D unclear. CDR3 length: 12 amino acids. V lost 3 bases and J lost 6, with 5 bases in between. From germline, CDR1 is LNHDA and CDR2 SQIVND (reference sequence). CDR3 sequence: CASSILAGELFF. Here the CDR3 DNA reads TGTGCCAGTAGTATCCTTGCCGGGGAGCTGTTTTTT.

The chain joins TRBV30 to TRBJ1-2; D is undetermined. The germline CDR1 and CDR2 sequences are GTSNPN and SVGIG (reference sequence). This CDR3 is 11 amino acids long. V was cut by 5 bases and J by 5 bases, with 9 bases left in between. This CDR3 is CAWELGYGYTF. The DNA of the CDR3 is TGTGCCTGGGAATTAGGGTATGGCTACACCTTC.

The V and J genes are TRBV20-1 and TRBJ2-2; 9 positions agree with TRBD1. Trimming at V came to 7 bases and at J to 5 bases, leaving 14 bases not matched to a gene. The CDR3 loop spans 16 amino acids. Germline V gene data show CDR1 as DFQATT and CDR2 as SNEGSKA (reference sequence). Written as DNA, the CDR3 is TGCAGTGATTGGGTGGGGGGACAGGGATATACCGGGGAGCTGTTTTTT. Amino acid sequence: CSDWVGGQGYTGELFF.

This clonotype was counted at least ten times. The chain recombines TRBV5-1 with TRBJ2-7, with D maybe TRBD1 (6 bases). Germline CDR1 reads SGHRS; CDR2 reads YFSETQ. The CDR3 is 14 residues long. V shed 4 bases and J shed 2 bases, with 13 bases lying between them. The chain's CDR3 is CASSLRDIAYEQYF. The CDR3 DNA follows: TGCGCCAGCAGCCTCCGGGACATAGCCTACGAGCAGTACTTC.

This clonotype came up many times. This chain uses TRBV20-1 with TRBJ2-7; weak D call: TRBD1 (6 bases). Trimming shortened V by 0 bases and J by 0 bases, and 12 bases separated the two germline ends. CDR3 length: 15 amino acids. Germline V CDR1 and CDR2: DFQATT, SNEGSKA (reference sequence). The CDR3 region is CSAREAGTNSYEQYF. The CDR3 DNA follows: TGCAGTGCTAGAGAGGCCGGGACAAACTCCTACGAGCAGTACTTC.